Listed below are T cell receptor beta chains from one sample, sequenced in a study of beta chain features in type 1 diabetes. The table came from immunoSEQ multiplex PCR; TCRdb's copy has only in-frame clones and leaves some out. The sample carries around 150,000 clones, roughly 9% recorded once. The sequencing sample was made of central memory CD4+ T cells from blood. These receptors all stem from a woman aged 30 to 39 with type 1 diabetes. CDR3s leave out the opening cysteine and the closing phenylalanine or tryptophan.

j_gene,len,v_gene,CDR3aa
TRBJ2-1,12,TRBV29-1,SVGHGGSYNEQF
TRBJ2-1,13,TRBV4-1,ASSQGWGGNNEQF
TRBJ1-2,13,TRBV2,ASSRSVRQGDGYT
TRBJ2-7,8,TRBV7-4,GRPPYEQY
TRBJ2-1,13,TRBV7-8,ASTYGLAGDNEQF
TRBJ2-5,16,TRBV15,ATSAPGTGGVWEETQY
TRBJ2-7,13,TRBV10-3,AISEGTRSSYEQY
TRBJ2-1,13,TRBV5-4,ASSRAGGSYNEQF
TRBJ1-1,11,TRBV29-1,SVESQGAGRAF
TRBJ2-7,11,TRBV30,AWKRDRVYEQY
TRBJ1-4,10,TRBV7-2,ASSFSGREVF
TRBJ1-2,11,TRBV5-6,ASSLITNYGYT
TRBJ2-5,10,TRBV28,ASRKDGGTQY
TRBJ2-3,12,TRBV5-1,ASSGITGTDTQY
TRBJ2-3,10,TRBV7-3,ASGSSTDTQY
TRBJ2-2,14,TRBV5-1,ASSLSVGAGTGELF
TRBJ2-5,11,TRBV27,ASSSRTEETQY
TRBJ2-5,9,TRBV5-1,ASRSKETQY
TRBJ1-5,11,TRBV19,ASSIRVAQPQH
TRBJ2-7,15,TRBV10-3,AIRLRKGTGPPHEQY
TRBJ2-2,14,TRBV19,ASSTGTGHLAGELF
TRBJ1-3,13,TRBV5-1,ASSLGTGLGNTIY
TRBJ2-1,13,TRBV9,ASSKTSGSYNEQF
TRBJ2-3,10,TRBV7-2,ASSFGPDTQY